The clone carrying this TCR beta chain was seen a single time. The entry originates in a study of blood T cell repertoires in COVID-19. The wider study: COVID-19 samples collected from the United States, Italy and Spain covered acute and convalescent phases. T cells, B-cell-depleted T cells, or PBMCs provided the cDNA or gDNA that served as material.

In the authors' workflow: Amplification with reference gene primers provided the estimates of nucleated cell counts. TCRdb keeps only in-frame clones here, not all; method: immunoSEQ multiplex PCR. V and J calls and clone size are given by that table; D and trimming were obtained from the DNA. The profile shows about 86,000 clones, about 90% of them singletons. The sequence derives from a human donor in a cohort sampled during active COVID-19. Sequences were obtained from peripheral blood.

The CDR3 nucleotides read TGCCCCCGCAGCCCGGCGCGGGGGTCAAAGGGGGGGACCCAGTACTTC. Protein product: CPRSPARGSKGGTQYF. This rearrangement joins TRBV5-1 to TRBJ2-5; TRBD2 is a possible D gene (7 bases). This CDR3 region has 16 residues. Looked up from germline, CDR1 is SGHRS and CDR2 is YFSETQ.